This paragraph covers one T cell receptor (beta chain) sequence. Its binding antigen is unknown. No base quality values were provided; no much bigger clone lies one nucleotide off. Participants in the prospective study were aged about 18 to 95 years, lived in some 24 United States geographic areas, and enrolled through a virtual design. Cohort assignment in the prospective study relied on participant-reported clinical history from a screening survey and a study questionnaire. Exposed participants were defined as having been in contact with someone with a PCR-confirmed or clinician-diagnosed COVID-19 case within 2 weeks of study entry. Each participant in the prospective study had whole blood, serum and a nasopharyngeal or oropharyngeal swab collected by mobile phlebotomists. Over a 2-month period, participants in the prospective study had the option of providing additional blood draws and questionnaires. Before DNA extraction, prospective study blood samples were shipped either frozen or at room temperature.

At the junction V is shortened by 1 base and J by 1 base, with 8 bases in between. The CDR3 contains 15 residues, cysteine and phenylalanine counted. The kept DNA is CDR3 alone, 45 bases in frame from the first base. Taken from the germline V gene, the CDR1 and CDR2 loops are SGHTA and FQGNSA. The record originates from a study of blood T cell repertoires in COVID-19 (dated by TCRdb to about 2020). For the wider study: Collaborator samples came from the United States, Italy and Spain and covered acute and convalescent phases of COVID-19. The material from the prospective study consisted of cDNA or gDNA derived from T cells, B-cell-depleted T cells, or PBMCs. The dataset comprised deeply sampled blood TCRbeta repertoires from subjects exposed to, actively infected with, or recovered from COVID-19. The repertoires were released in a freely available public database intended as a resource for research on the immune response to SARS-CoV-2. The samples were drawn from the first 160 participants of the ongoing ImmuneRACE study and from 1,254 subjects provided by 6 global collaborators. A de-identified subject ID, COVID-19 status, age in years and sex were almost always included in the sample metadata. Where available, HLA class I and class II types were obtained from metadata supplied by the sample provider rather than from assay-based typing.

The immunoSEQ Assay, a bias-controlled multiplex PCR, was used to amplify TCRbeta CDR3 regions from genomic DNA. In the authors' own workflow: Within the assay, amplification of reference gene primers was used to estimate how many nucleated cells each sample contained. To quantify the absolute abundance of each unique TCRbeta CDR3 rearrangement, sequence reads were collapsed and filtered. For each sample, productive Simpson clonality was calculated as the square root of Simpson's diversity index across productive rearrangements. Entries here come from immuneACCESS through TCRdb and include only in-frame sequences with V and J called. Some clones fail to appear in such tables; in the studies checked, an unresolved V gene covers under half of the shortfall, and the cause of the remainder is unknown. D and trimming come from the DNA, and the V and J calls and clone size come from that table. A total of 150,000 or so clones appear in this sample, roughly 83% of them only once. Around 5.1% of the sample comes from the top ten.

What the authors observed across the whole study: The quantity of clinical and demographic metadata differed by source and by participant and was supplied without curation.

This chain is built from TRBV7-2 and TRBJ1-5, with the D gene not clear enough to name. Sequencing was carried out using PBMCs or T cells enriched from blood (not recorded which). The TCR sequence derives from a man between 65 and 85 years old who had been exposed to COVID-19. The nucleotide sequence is TGTGCCAGCAGCTTAGAACGGTTCAGCAATCAGCCCCAGCATTTT. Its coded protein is CASSLERFSNQPQHF.